This T cell receptor (beta chain) was obtained from a study of a mutant IDH1 vaccine in newly diagnosed glioma. Background on the study: Onset of vaccination occurred 4-6 weeks following radiotherapy alone, or with temozolomide cycles. Standard pretreatment was either radiotherapy, temozolomide, or, for most, radiochemotherapy with temozolomide.

J was trimmed by 2 bases and V by 2 bases; bases with no gene match: 9. The CDR3 consists of 16 residues. CDR1 is SGHRS, CDR2 YFSETQ, per germline. Time point noted: week 11, during vaccination. Each vaccine dose was 300 ug of mutant IDH1 20-mer peptide, with topical imiquimod. Every donor had a new WHO grade 3 or 4 astrocytoma that was IDH1-mutant, with loss of nuclear ATRX. Produced via immunoSEQ multiplex PCR; TCRdb's table is partial and in-frame only. The sample contains around 60,000 clones, about 91% of which appear only once. Comment on this clone: The antigen is undetermined.

This TCR derives from a man aged 35-49 years with glioma. This material consisted of PBMCs, taken from a glioma patient whose treatment included an IDH1 peptide vaccine. The V call is TRBV5-1, the J call TRBJ2-7; 8 positions match TRBD1. CDR3 bases: TGCGCCAGCAGCTTTCTGGCTCAGGGGGCTCCCTACGAGCAGTACTTC. As protein: CASSFLAQGAPYEQYF.